These 12 T cell receptor beta chains were sequenced from one sample in a study of human T cells and chemical hapten exposure. MiXCR, run by TCRdb on the RACE reads, gives a single entry per CDR3 protein. This sample has approximately 95,000 distinct CDR3 sequences, with approximately 10% found just once. Time point in this sample: patch test 2, 6 weeks after DPC sensitization. As for treatment: therapeutic diphenylcyclopropenone sensitization with weekly scalp DPC. The specimen was whole blood, collected in connection with sensitization to the hapten diphenylcyclopropenone (DPC). The receptors shown here come from a woman in her forties with alopecia areata. Some clones in this sample may be carry-over from other donors' samples.

This clonotype has a handful of counts. In nucleotides, the CDR3 is TGTGCCAGCAAGGCAGGGGGTAGCAGCGGGGCGAACACCGGGGAGCTGTTTTTT. Protein: CASKAGGSSGANTGELFF. V gene TRBV6-1 combines with J gene TRBJ2-2, with D possibly called TRBD1 or TRBD2 (7 bases each). The V end was cut by 7 bases, the J end by 0 bases, with 21 bases between. Germline assignment: CDR1 MNHNS and CDR2 SASEGT. This CDR3 is 18 amino acids long.

The chain is built from TRBV4-1 and TRBJ2-3, with TRBD2 identical over 10 bases. The ends lost 4 bases at V and 4 bases at J; junction bases unmatched: 8. This CDR3 contains 16 residues. CDR1 is MGHRA, CDR2 YSYEKL, per germline. In nucleotides, the CDR3 is TGCGCCAGCAGCCTCCTGCCCAGCGGGGGGGCAGATACGCAGTATTTT. Its protein is CASSLLPSGGADTQYF.

In this sample, this clonotype turned up many times. J is TRBJ1-6 and V is TRBV4-3; D might be TRBD1 (6 bases). Per germline, CDR1 LGHNA and CDR2 YSLEER. Deletions cut 1 base from V and 7 bases from J, with 17 bases between. CDR3 length: 17 amino acids. CDR3 sequence (DNA): TGCGCCAGCAGCCAAGTTGCACAGGGACCCATCAATTCACCCCTCCACTTT. It translates to CASSQVAQGPINSPLHF.

This clonotype was seen only a few times. The gene calls are TRBV18 and TRBJ1-6; 12 bases line up with TRBD1. Trimming at V came to 2 bases and at J to 10 bases, leaving 15 bases not matched to a gene. This CDR3 has 19 residues. Germline V lookup: CDR1 KGHSH, CDR2 LQKENI. CDR3 in DNA: TGTGCCAGCTCACCAGCTCCCACCGGGACAGGGGGCCCAAGCTCACCCCTCCACTTT. It codes for CASSPAPTGTGGPSSPLHF.

The chain links TRBV9 to TRBJ2-7; D uncertain. Germline values: CDR1 SGDLS, CDR2 YYNGEE. With 3 bases removed from V and 2 bases from J, the gap between germline ends came to 12 bases. The CDR3 sequence is 14 residues long. For the CDR3, the DNA is TGTGCCAGCAGCGGGGAAACGTACGCCTACGAGCAGTACTTC. Translation: CASSGETYAYEQYF.

This clonotype was seen just once. The chain combines TRBV7-2 with TRBJ2-7; D is unresolved. The CDR3 extends over 17 amino acids. The germline gives CDR1 SGHTA, CDR2 FQGNSA. The V gene lost 3 bases and the J gene lost 3 bases, with 21 bases spanning the gap. CDR3 in amino acids: CASSLGQVALKNYEQYF. The CDR3 bases are TGTGCCAGCAGCTTGGGTCAGGTGGCCCTTAAAAACTACGAGCAGTACTTC.

This clonotype has a handful of counts. The J gene is TRBJ2-1, the V gene TRBV28; no reliable D call. Germline CDR1 reads MDHEN; CDR2 reads SYDVKM. The CDR3 is 12 residues long. V was cut by 8 bases and J by 4 bases, with 9 bases left in between. The CDR3 protein is CASCQFYNEQFF. In DNA form, the CDR3 reads TGTGCCAGCTGTCAGTTTTACAATGAGCAGTTCTTC.

The chain carries TRBV19 and TRBJ1-5; 8 bases are a match to TRBD1. V lost 3 bases to trimming and J lost 5 bases; unmatched junction nucleotides: 3. This CDR3 is built from 14 residues. Per the germline V gene, CDR1 is LNHDA and CDR2 is SQIVND (reference sequence). The CDR3 nucleotides read TGTGCCAGTAGTATTCAGGGGGCTTATCAGCCCCAGCATTTT. Translated, it gives CASSIQGAYQPQHF.

This clonotype showed up many times. The chain recombines TRBV7-2 with TRBJ2-2; D might be TRBD1 (6 bases). Germline loops: CDR1 SGHTA, CDR2 FQGNSA. The CDR3 is made up of 17 amino acids. Trimming took off 0 bases at V and 6 bases at J, with 17 bases between the two ends. The CDR3 loop reads CASSLAGALIVAGELFF. The CDR3 DNA is TGTGCCAGCAGCTTAGCGGGGGCCCTGATCGTGGCCGGGGAGCTGTTTTTT.

V gene TRBV29-1 combines with J gene TRBJ2-7; 10 nucleotides agree with TRBD1. The germline V gene has CDR1 SQVTM and CDR2 ANQGSEA. V was clipped by 5 bases and J by 3 bases; unmatched bases: 1. CDR3 length: 12 residues. The CDR3 nucleotides read TGCAGCGTTAGGGACAGGGGCTACGAGCAGTACTTC. Protein sequence: CSVRDRGYEQYF.

This clonotype occurred a few times. The V gene is TRBV30, the J gene TRBJ2-1, with D unresolved. The germline CDR1 and CDR2 sequences are GTSNPN and SVGIG (reference sequence). V dropped 2 bases and J dropped 0 bases, with 5 bases sitting between them. The length of the CDR3 is 13 residues. CDR3 protein: CAWSFSSYNEQFF. CDR3 bases: TGTGCCTGGAGTTTTTCCTCCTACAATGAGCAGTTCTTC.

This clonotype was found a few times. J is TRBJ1-3 and V is TRBV12-3 or TRBV12-4; the match to TRBD1 covers 7 bases. CDR3 length: 14 amino acids. The junction had 8 bases not matched to a gene; V was cut back by 6 bases and J by 6 bases. The CDR3 region is CASSHRQGENTIYF. The CDR3 DNA sequence: TGTGCCAGCAGCCACCGACAGGGCGAAAACACCATATATTTT.